This T cell receptor (beta chain) emerged from a study of blood T cells in healthy people across ages. In regard to this clonotype: Its antigen remains unknown.

The CDR3 spans 14 residues. CDR1 is SQVTM, CDR2 ANQGSEA, per germline. V lost 4 bases and J lost 6; bases outside the gene matches: 5. Whole-study results and caveats: More naive CD4+ cells and higher diversity marked long-lived donors relative to aged donors.

For the second PCR, which ran for 7 to 11 cycles, a sample-barcoded 5' primer and a J-beta primer mix were used. MiXCR was run by TCRdb on the 5' RACE reads, yielding one entry per CDR3 protein. The table has 700,000 or so distinct CDR3 sequences, approximately 21% seen once; the top ten hold about 22%. The origin of this receptor is a man aged 65 to 79 in good health. Sequencing used blood. The rearrangement links TRBV29-1 to TRBJ2-1; 11 bases map to TRBD2. Written as DNA, the CDR3 is TGCAGCGTTGCCGGGACTAGCGGCGCCAATGAGCAGTTCTTC. It specifies CSVAGTSGANEQFF.